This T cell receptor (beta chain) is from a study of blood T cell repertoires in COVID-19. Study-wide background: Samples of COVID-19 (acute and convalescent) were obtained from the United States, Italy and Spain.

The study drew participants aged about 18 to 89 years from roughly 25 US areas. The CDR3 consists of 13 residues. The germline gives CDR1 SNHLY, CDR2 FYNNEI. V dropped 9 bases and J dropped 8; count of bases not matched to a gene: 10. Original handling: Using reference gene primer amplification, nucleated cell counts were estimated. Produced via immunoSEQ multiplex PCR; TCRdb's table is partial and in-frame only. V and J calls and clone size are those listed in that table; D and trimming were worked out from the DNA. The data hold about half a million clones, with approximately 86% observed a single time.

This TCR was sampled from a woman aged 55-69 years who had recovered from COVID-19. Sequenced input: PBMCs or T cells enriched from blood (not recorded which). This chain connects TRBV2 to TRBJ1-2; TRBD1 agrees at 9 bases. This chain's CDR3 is CARTTGGMGGYTF. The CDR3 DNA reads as TGTGCCAGGACGACAGGGGGAATGGGAGGCTACACCTTC.